This is a list of T cell receptor beta chains from one sample in a study of response to subunit inactivated influenza vaccine. In TCRdb, the RT-PCR reads were re-called with MiXCR into one record per CDR3 protein. Of hundreds of thousands of distinct CDR3 sequences in the sample, 11% to 15% were seen once. Sequencing was performed on PBMCs from blood, taken roughly 2 weeks before vaccination. These receptors originate from a man aged 50-59 years who received an inactivated influenza vaccine. CDR3s include the opening cysteine and the closing phenylalanine or tryptophan. Each record gives: V gene, J gene, CDR3 protein.

V: TRBV7-2; J: TRBJ2-3; CDR3: CAITTRGLAGTDTQYF
V: TRBV7-9; J: TRBJ2-1; CDR3: CASSRDGGSYNEQFF
V: TRBV21-1; J: TRBJ2-7; CDR3: CARRGPTVSYEQYF
V: TRBV6-4; J: TRBJ2-3; CDR3: CASRPATGLAGAPGLDTQYF
V: TRBV5-1; J: TRBJ2-2; CDR3: CASSRDRAGELFF
V: TRBV5-1; J: TRBJ2-2; CDR3: CASSLETGGRTGELFF
V: TRBV5-1; J: TRBJ1-2; CDR3: CASSLYAGDYGYTF
V: TRBV18; J: TRBJ2-5; CDR3: CASSPRGRETQYF
V: TRBV20-1; J: TRBJ1-1; CDR3: CSAPLTGPSEAFF
V: TRBV7-2; J: TRBJ2-5; CDR3: CASSSNAGAETQYF
V: TRBV20-1; J: TRBJ1-1; CDR3: CSAKTGMNTEAFF
V: TRBV10-3; J: TRBJ1-6; CDR3: CAIITSRHPSYNSPLHF
V: TRBV6-2/TRBV6-3; J: TRBJ1-5; CDR3: CASSYSVHRDRANQPQHF
V: TRBV7-8; J: TRBJ1-6; CDR3: CASSLEMGRADSPLHF
V: TRBV6-5; J: TRBJ2-2; CDR3: CASVAGGVSTGELFF
V: TRBV18; J: TRBJ2-5; CDR3: CASSQNRDDETQYF
V: TRBV27; J: TRBJ1-2; CDR3: CASSLSGEWSHYGGYTF
V: TRBV24-1; J: TRBJ2-1; CDR3: CATSDQGLAGGNEQFF
V: TRBV2; J: TRBJ2-7; CDR3: CASSGGTRVNEQYF
V: TRBV12-3/TRBV12-4; J: TRBJ2-3; CDR3: CASSPLAGGKYF
V: TRBV29-1; J: TRBJ2-7; CDR3: CSVAGQGGPYEQYF
V: TRBV10-3; J: TRBJ2-3; CDR3: CAISEGTAGVVRYF
V: TRBV2; J: TRBJ1-3; CDR3: CASSPQGLSSGNTIYF
V: TRBV7-8; J: TRBJ2-7; CDR3: CASSIRDSRSYEQYF
V: TRBV6-5; J: TRBJ1-1; CDR3: CASSYFGTDNTEAFF
V: TRBV7-8; J: TRBJ1-2; CDR3: CASSLWNYGGLRGYGYTF
V: TRBV5-5; J: TRBJ1-3; CDR3: CASSSDSFSGNTIYF
V: TRBV12-3/TRBV12-4; J: TRBJ1-1; CDR3: CASNPGTGGKNTEAFF
V: TRBV20-1; J: TRBJ2-7; CDR3: CSASNSGRSYEQYF
V: TRBV29-1; J: TRBJ1-2; CDR3: CSVRQGYGYTF
V: TRBV7-2; J: TRBJ2-3; CDR3: CASSFPLAGERADTQYF
V: TRBV7-2; J: TRBJ2-6; CDR3: CASSFRGTGANVLTF
V: TRBV12-3/TRBV12-4; J: TRBJ1-2; CDR3: CASSLTAAATLGYTF
V: TRBV29-1; J: TRBJ2-5; CDR3: CSVAGGGETQYF
V: TRBV20-1; J: TRBJ2-5; CDR3: CSASRGPSAQSQYF
V: TRBV30; J: TRBJ2-2; CDR3: CAWSWKWELFF
V: TRBV4-3; J: TRBJ2-6; CDR3: CASSPRGLEWSGANVLTF
V: TRBV20-1; J: TRBJ1-5; CDR3: CSASGQGGRNQPQHF
V: TRBV3-1; J: TRBJ2-2; CDR3: CASSQDWRGLSGTGELFF
V: TRBV27; J: TRBJ2-3; CDR3: CASTNLRDTDTQYF
V: TRBV18; J: TRBJ2-1; CDR3: CASSPNQGSNSEQFF
V: TRBV20-1; J: TRBJ1-2; CDR3: CSARDAGAGIYGYTF
V: TRBV28; J: TRBJ2-7; CDR3: CASSLFPSGGLTSYEQYF
V: TRBV28; J: TRBJ1-2; CDR3: CASSPRGQGNYGYTF
V: TRBV12-3/TRBV12-4; J: TRBJ2-1; CDR3: CASSLDTAPVVNEQFF
V: TRBV6-5; J: TRBJ2-6; CDR3: CASSYSPGSGANVLTF
V: TRBV6-2/TRBV6-3; J: TRBJ2-7; CDR3: CASSPLRGRGSYEQYF
V: TRBV27; J: TRBJ2-2; CDR3: CASERQGNTGELFF
V: TRBV14; J: TRBJ2-7; CDR3: CASSTLNPGAGNEQYF
V: TRBV6-2/TRBV6-3; J: TRBJ1-2; CDR3: CASSDPAGFYGYTF
V: TRBV7-8; J: TRBJ2-5; CDR3: CASSDLQGAGETQYF
V: TRBV20-1; J: TRBJ2-7; CDR3: CSAGPQTYEQYF
V: TRBV5-1; J: TRBJ2-5; CDR3: CASSIGTGQETQYF